The present T cell receptor (beta chain) was sequenced within a study of blood T cells in healthy people across ages. Those donating, healthy Caucasian individuals from Russia, were aged about 6 to 90. Alongside a J-beta primer mix, a sample-barcoded 5' primer served in a second PCR lasting 7 to 11 cycles. Every single cDNA molecule received a tag from a template-switch adaptor with 12 random nucleotides. Every sample gave at least 2.5 million paired-end reads containing CDR3. MiXCR was run by TCRdb on the 5' RACE reads, yielding one entry per CDR3 protein. Of about 570,000 distinct CDR3 sequences detected, 25% to 30% appear once; the ten largest clones hold roughly 18%. The germline V gene encodes CDR1 DFQATT and CDR2 SNEGSKA (reference sequence). The CDR3 extends over 13 amino acids. As regards this clonotype: At one end, the junction sequence differs from germline, possibly due to a read error.

The source material was blood. The rearrangement joins TRBV20-1 to TRBJ1-4; D possibly corresponds to TRBD1 (5 bases). The sequence was collected from a woman in her 70s in good health. As DNA, the CDR3 is TGCAGTGCTAGAGCACGGGTGGGGGAAAAACTGTCTTTT. Protein: CSARARVGEKLSF.